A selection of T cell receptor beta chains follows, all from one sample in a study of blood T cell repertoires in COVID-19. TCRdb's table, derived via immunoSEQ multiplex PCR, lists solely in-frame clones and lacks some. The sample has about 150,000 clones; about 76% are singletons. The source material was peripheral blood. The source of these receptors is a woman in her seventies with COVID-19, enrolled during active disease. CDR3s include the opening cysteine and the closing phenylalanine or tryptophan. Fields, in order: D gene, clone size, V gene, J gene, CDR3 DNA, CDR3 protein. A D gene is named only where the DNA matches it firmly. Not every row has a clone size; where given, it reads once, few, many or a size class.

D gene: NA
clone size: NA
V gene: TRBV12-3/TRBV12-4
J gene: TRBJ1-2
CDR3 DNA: TGTGCCAGCAGCCTCTCGGGGGGCAGTGGCTACACCTTC
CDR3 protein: CASSLSGGSGYTF

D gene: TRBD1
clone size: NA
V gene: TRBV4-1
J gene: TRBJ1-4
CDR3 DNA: TGCGCCAGCAGCCACCCGACAGGGGAAAAACTGTTTTTT
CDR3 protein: CASSHPTGEKLFF

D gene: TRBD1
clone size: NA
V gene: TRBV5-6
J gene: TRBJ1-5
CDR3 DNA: TGTGCCAGCAGCTTGGAGGGACAGGCCAATCAGCCCCAGCATTTT
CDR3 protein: CASSLEGQANQPQHF

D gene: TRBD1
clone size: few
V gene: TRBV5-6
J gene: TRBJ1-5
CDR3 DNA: TGTGCCAGCAGCCAACAGGGGAATAGCAATCAGCCCCAGCATTTT
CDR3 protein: CASSQQGNSNQPQHF

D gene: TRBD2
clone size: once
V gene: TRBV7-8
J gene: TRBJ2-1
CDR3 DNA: TGTGCCAGCAGCCAGCGGGGCCTCAATGAGCAGTTCTTC
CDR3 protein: CASSQRGLNEQFF

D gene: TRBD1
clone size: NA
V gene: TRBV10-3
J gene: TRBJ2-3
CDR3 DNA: TGTGCCATCAGTCAGGGGGCGGCCACAGATACGCAGTATTTT
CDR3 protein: CAISQGAATDTQYF

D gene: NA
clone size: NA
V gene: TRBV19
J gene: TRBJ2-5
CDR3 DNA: TGTGCCACCACTCTTGGGAGCGGGCGGGGAGAGACCCAGTACTTC
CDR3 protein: CATTLGSGRGETQYF

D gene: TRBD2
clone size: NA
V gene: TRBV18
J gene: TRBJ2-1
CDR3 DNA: TGTGCCAGCTCACCGAACAGCGGGGGCTCCGATGAGCAGTTCTTC
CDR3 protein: CASSPNSGGSDEQFF

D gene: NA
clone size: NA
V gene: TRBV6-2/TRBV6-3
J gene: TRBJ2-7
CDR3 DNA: TGTGCCAGCAGCCCAGGGGGGGCATTTCACGAGCAGTACTTC
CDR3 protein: CASSPGGAFHEQYF

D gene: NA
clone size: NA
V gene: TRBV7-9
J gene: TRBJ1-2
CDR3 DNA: TGTGCCAGCAGCTTAGCTGGACAGAACTATGGCTACACCTTC
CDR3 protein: CASSLAGQNYGYTF

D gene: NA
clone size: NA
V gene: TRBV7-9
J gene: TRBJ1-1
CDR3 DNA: TGTGCCAGCAAAAATACGCAGGGTTACGCTTTCTTT
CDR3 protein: CASKNTQGYAFF

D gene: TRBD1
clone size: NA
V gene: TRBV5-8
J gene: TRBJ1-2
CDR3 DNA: TGTGCCGGACGTGGGGAGCGCGGAAAATCCCGGGACAGGTACTATGGCTACACCTTC
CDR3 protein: CAGRGERGKSRDRYYGYTF

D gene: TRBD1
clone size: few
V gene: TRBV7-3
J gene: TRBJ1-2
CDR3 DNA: TGTGCCAGCAATCGGGACAGGGGGGTTTCTTGGGGCTACACCTTC
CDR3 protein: CASNRDRGVSWGYTF

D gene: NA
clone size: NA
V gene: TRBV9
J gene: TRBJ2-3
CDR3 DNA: TGTGCCAGCAGCGCGCTAGCCGACGGCACAGATACGCAGTATTTT
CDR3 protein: CASSALADGTDTQYF

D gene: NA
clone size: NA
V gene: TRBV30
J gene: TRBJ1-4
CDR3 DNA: TGTGCCTGGAGTGTACTACAGGGTAAAACTAATGAAAAACTGTTTTTT
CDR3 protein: CAWSVLQGKTNEKLFF

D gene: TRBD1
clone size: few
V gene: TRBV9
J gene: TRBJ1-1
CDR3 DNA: TGTGCCAGCAGCGTTACCGGGACAGGCTTCACTGAAGCTTTCTTT
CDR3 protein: CASSVTGTGFTEAFF

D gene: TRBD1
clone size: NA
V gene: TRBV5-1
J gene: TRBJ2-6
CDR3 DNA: TGCGCCAGCAGCTTGGGGAGACAGGGGGCTCCAGGGGCCAACGTCCTGACTTTC
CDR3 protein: CASSLGRQGAPGANVLTF

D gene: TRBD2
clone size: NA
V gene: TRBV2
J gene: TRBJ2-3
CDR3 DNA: TGTGCCAGCAGTGGAGGAGCGGGGGGCGGGACAGATACGCAGTATTTT
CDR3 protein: CASSGGAGGGTDTQYF

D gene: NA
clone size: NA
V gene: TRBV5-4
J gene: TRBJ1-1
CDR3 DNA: TGTGCCAGCAGCTTAGCCAGGGCCAACACTGAAGCTTTCTTT
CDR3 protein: CASSLARANTEAFF

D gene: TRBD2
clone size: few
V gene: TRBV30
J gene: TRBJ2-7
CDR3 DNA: TGTGCCTGGGCCTTAGCGGGGGGGAGCTCCTACGAGCAGTACTTC
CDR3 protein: CAWALAGGSSYEQYF

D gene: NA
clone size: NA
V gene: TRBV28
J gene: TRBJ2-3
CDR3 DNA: TGTGCCAGCAGTTTATACTCACCGGGGGTCGCAGATACGCAGTATTTT
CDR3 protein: CASSLYSPGVADTQYF

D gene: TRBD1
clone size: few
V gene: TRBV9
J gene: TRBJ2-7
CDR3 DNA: TGTGCCAGCAGCCCCCGACAGGGGTCCTACGAGCAGTACTTC
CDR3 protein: CASSPRQGSYEQYF

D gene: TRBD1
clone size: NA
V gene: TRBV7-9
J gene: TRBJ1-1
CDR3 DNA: TGTGCCAGCAGCCCAGGACAGGGAAGGAGGGCTGAAGCTTTCTTT
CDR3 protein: CASSPGQGRRAEAFF

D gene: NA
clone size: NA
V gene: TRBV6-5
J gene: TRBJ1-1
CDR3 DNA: TGTGCCACAACGGGTATCATGAACACTGAAGCTTTCTTT
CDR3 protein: CATTGIMNTEAFF

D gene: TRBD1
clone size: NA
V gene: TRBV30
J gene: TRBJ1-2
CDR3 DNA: TGTGCCTGGAGTGCTTTACAGGGGTGGCATGGCTACACCTTC
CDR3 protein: CAWSALQGWHGYTF

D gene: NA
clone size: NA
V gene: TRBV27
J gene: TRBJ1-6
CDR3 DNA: TGTGCCAGCAGTATCTACAGTGAGACGCATTATAATTCACCCCTCCACTTT
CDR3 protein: CASSIYSETHYNSPLHF

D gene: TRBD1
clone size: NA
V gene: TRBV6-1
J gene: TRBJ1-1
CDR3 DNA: TGTGCCAGCAGTGTACGGATCTGGGACAGGGGAAACACTGAAGCTTTCTTT
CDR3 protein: CASSVRIWDRGNTEAFF

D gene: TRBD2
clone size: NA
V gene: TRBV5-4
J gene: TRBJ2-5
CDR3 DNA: TGTGCCAGCAGCTCGCGGGGAGGGGAGACCCAGTACTTC
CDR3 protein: CASSSRGGETQYF

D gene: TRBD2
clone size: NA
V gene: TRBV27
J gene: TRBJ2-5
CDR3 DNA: TGTGCCAGCAGCGGACTAGCGGGGGGCCTCTCGATCCGGGAGACCCAGTACTTC
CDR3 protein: CASSGLAGGLSIRETQYF

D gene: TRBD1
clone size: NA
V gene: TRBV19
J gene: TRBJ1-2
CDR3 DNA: TGTGCCAGTAGATTGGGACAGTCTGGGGGCTACACCTTC
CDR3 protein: CASRLGQSGGYTF

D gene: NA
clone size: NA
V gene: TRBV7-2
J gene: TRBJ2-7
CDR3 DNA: TGTGCCAGCAGCCCAAGTAGCGGACAGGTATACGAGCAGTACTTC
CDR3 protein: CASSPSSGQVYEQYF